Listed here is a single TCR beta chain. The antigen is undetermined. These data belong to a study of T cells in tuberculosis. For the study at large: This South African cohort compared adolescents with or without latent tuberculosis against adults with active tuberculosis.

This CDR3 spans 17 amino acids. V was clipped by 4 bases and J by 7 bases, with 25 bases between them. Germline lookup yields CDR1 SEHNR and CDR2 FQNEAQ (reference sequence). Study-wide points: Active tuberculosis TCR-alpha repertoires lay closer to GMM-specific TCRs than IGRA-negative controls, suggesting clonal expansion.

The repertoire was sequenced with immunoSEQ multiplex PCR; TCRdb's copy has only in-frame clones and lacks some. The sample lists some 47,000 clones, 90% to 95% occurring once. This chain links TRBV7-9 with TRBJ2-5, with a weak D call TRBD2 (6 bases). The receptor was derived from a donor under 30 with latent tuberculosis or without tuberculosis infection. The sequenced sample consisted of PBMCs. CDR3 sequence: CASSSTGLPRALATQYF. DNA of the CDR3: TGTGCCAGCAGCTCTACTGGACTACCTCGAGCGTTAGCGACCCAGTACTTC.